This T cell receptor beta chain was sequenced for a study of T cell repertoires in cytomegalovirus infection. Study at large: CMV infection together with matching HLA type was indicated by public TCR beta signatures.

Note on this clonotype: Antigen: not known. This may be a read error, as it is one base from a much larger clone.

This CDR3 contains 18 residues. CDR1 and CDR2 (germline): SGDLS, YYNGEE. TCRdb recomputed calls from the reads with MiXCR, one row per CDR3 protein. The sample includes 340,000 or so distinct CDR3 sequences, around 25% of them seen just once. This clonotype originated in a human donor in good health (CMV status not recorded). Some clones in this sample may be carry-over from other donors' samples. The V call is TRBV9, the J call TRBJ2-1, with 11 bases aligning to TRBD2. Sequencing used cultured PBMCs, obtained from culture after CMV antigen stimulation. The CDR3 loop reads CASSVREGLAGLYNERFF. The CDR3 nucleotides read TGTGCCAGCAGCGTAAGGGAAGGACTAGCGGGCCTTTACAATGAGCGGTTCTTC.